This T cell receptor beta chain was documented in a study of PD-1 blockade in classical Hodgkin lymphoma. Findings and limits, study-wide: Sources of repertoire differences remain undefined, possibly disease activity or prior therapy.

Comment on this clone: Its antigen remains unknown.

CDR1 and CDR2 from the germline V gene are SEHNR and FQNEAQ (reference sequence). V was trimmed by 4 bases and J by 2 bases, leaving 13 bases between them. The length of the CDR3 is 15 residues. Produced via immunoSEQ multiplex PCR; TCRdb's table is partial and in-frame only. The sample lists 5,000 to 6,500 clones, roughly nine tenths occurring once. The time point here: newly diagnosed, previously untreated cHL patient sample. Magnetic negative selection, applied to thawed PBMCs, was used to isolate the CD8+ T cells. Comparison PBMCs came from previously untreated, newly diagnosed classical Hodgkin lymphoma patients.

This chain connects TRBV7-9 to TRBJ2-3; no clear D gene. The TCR was taken from a human donor with classical Hodgkin lymphoma. The sequencing sample was made of CD8+ T cells from blood. CDR3 in amino acids: CASSSDWEDTDTQYF. The DNA of the CDR3 is TGTGCCAGCAGCTCCGACTGGGAAGACACAGATACGCAGTATTTT. The variable domain in full, completed from reference TRBV7-9 and TRBJ2-3, reads DTGVSQNPRHKITKRGQNVTFRCDPISEHNRLYWYRQTLGQGPEFLTYFQNEAQLEKSRLLSDRFSAERPKGSFSTLEIQRTEQGDSAMYLCASSSDWEDTDTQYFGPGTRLTVL.